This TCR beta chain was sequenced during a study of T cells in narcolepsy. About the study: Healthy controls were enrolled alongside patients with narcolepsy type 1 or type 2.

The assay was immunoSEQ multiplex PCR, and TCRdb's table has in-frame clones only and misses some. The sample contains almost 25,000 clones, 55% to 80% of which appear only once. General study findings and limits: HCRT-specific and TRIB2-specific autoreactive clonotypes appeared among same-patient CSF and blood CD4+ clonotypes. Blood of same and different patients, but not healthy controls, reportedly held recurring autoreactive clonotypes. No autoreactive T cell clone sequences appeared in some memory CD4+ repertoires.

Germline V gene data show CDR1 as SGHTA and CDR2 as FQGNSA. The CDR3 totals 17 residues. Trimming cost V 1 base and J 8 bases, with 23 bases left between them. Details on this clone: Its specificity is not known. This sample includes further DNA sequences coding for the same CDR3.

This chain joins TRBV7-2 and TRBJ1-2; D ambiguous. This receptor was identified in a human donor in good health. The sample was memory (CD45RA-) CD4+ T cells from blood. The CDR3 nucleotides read TGTGCCAGCAGCTTAGTTGGAGGGCCGGAGCAGCGGCGGGGCTACACCTTC. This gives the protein CASSLVGGPEQRRGYTF.